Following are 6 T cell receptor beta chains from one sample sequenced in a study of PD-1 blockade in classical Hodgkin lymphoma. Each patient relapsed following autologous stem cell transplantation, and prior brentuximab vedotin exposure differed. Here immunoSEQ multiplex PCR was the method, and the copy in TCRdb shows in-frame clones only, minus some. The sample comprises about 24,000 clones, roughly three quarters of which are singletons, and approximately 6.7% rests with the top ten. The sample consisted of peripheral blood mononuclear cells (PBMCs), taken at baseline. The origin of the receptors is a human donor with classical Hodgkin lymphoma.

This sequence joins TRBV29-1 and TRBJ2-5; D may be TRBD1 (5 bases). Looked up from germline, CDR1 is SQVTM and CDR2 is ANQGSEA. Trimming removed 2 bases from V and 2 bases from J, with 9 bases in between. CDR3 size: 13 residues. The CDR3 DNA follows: TGCAGCGTTGAAACAGGAGATCAAGAGACCCAGTACTTC. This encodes CSVETGDQETQYF. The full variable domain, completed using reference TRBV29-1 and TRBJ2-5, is SAVISQKPSRDICQRGTSLTIQCQVDSQVTMMFWYRQQPGQSLTLIATANQGSEATYESGFVIDKFPISRPNLTFSTLTVSNMSPEDSSIYLCSVETGDQETQYFGPGTRLLVL.

CDR3 amino acids: CASSFPQGVYNEQFF. CDR3 coding DNA: TGTGCCAGCAGTTTCCCACAGGGGGTCTACAATGAGCAGTTCTTC. The chain links TRBV28 to TRBJ2-1, with TRBD1 matching over 8 bases. This CDR3 has 15 residues. CDR1 is MDHEN and CDR2 is SYDVKM in the germline V gene. With 3 bases clipped from V and 3 bases from J, the junction kept 4 bases outside the gene matches.

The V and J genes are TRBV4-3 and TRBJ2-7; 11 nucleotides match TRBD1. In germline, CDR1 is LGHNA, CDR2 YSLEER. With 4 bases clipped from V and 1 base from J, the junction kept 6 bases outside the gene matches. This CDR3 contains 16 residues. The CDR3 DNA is TGCGCCAGCAGCCTAGGAGGGACAGGGGGATCCTACGAGCAGTACTTC. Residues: CASSLGGTGGSYEQYF.

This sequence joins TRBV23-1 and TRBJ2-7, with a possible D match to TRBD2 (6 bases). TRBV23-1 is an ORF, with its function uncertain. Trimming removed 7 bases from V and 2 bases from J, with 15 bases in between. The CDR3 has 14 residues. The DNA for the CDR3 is TGCGCCAGCATAACGCGGGACTGCCCCTACGAGCAGTACTTC. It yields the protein CASITRDCPYEQYF.

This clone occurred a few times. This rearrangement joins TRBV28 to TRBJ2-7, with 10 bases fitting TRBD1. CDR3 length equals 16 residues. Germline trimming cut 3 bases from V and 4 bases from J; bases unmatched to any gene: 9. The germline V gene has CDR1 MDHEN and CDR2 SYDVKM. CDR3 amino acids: CASSFPLGTGVYEQYF. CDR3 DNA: TGTGCCAGCAGTTTCCCCCTCGGGACAGGGGTGTACGAGCAGTACTTC.

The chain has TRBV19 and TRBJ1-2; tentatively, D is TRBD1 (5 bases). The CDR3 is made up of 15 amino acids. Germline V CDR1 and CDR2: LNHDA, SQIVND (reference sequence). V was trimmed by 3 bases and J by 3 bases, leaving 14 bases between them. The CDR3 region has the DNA TGTGCCAGTAGTATCATTACGGGGGGAGACTATGGCTACACCTTC. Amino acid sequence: CASSIITGGDYGYTF.